Given below is one T cell receptor beta chain in context. The sample holds one count of this clone. Its specific antigen is unknown. There are no base qualities to consult, and no much larger clone falls within one base. V is pruned by 2 bases and J by 4 bases, leaving 11 bases of the junction without a gene match. CDR3 length: 17 amino acids, cysteine to phenylalanine. Only the CDR3 DNA is retained, 51 bases long and in frame from the first base. Per the germline V gene, MGHRA is the CDR1 and YSYEKL is the CDR2. The data belong to a study of control samples from healthy donors and cancer patients (dated by TCRdb to about 2020). Library method: the immunoSEQ multiplex PCR assay. TCRdb took over this immuneACCESS table, retaining in-frame rearrangements with V and J assigned. Such tables are incomplete; in checked studies, under half of the missing clones stem from an unresolved V gene, and the remainder is unexplained. A total of about 120,000 clones appear in this sample, over 80% of them only once. The ten largest clonotypes hold under 0.7% of the sample.

This receptor was obtained from a man aged 80 or over with head and neck cancer. The chain links TRBV4-1 with TRBJ2-1; 7 nucleotides in the junction match TRBD1. Sequencing was carried out using PBMCs. The CDR3 is CASSQSLVQGRYNEQFF. DNA sequence: TGCGCCAGCAGCCAATCACTTGTACAGGGGAGATACAATGAGCAGTTCTTC.